The text below deals with one T cell receptor beta chain. In the original workflow: Estimation of nucleated cell counts was performed using reference gene primer amplification. TCRdb's table, derived via immunoSEQ multiplex PCR, lists solely in-frame clones and lacks some. V and J calls plus clone size are reproduced from that table; the DNA served to infer D and trimming. Found here are around 280,000 clones, nearly 90% of them singletons; the top ten hold less than 2%. This entry belongs to a study of blood T cell repertoires in COVID-19. Germline CDR1 is SGHTA and CDR2 is FQGTGA. V lost 1 base, J lost 6 bases, and 4 bases stayed unmatched. CDR3 size: 15 residues. Participants were aged 18 to 89 years from around 24 US areas.

V is TRBV7-3 and J is TRBJ2-3; 10 bases agree with TRBD2. This clonotype was obtained from a woman in her late teens or twenties with acute COVID-19. The sequencing sample was made of PBMCs or T cells enriched from blood (not recorded which). The CDR3 is CASSLNLAGVDTQYF. As DNA, the CDR3 is TGTGCCAGCAGCTTAAATCTAGCGGGAGTGGATACGCAGTATTTT.